Listed below are T cell receptor beta chains from one sample, sequenced in a study of blood T cell repertoires in COVID-19. Data came from immunoSEQ multiplex PCR; TCRdb stores just in-frame clones and leaves some out. The table records 200,000 to 250,000 clones, around 87% of them present only once. The sequencing sample was made of PBMCs or T cells enriched from blood (not recorded which). The receptors were sampled from a woman aged 45-59 years who had recovered from COVID-19. Each CDR3 is given with its conserved first and last residue. The D gene is left open where the match is weak. Rows give clone size only sometimes, using once, few, many, or a class for an expanded clone.

d_gene	v_gene	abundance	j_gene	CDR3nt	CDR3aa
-	TRBV19	-	TRBJ1-1	TGTGCCAGTAGTTACAGCAGGAACACTGAAGCTTTCTTT	CASSYSRNTEAFF
-	TRBV6-5	few	TRBJ1-5	TGTGCCAGCAGTTACCAGGCAGAGCAGCCCCAGCATTTT	CASSYQAEQPQHF
TRBD1	TRBV28	once	TRBJ1-2	TGTGCCAGCAGTGGGGGACAGGGGGTGGACGGCTACACCTTC	CASSGGQGVDGYTF
TRBD1	TRBV11-2	many	TRBJ1-3	TGTGCCAGCAGCCTCCGGGACAGGAGCTCTGGAAACACCATATATTTT	CASSLRDRSSGNTIYF
-	TRBV2	-	TRBJ1-4	TGTGCCAGCAGGAAGGGTAGTGACAGTGGTAGTGAAAAACTGTTTTTT	CASRKGSDSGSEKLFF
TRBD1	TRBV7-2	-	TRBJ2-2	TGTGCCAGCAGCTTAGTCCGCACCGGGACAGGGGGCACCGGGGAGCTGTTTTTT	CASSLVRTGTGGTGELFF
TRBD2	TRBV5-1	-	TRBJ2-5	TGCGCCAGCAGCTTGGATACTAGCGGTTGGGAGACCCAGTACTTC	CASSLDTSGWETQYF
TRBD1	TRBV4-3	-	TRBJ2-1	TGCGCCAGCAGCCAAGGCGGCACAGGGGTCAATGAGCAGTTCTTC	CASSQGGTGVNEQFF
-	TRBV21-1	-	TRBJ1-2	TGTGCCAGCACCTCAGGGGGGACAGGACTTAGAAAGGACTATGGCTACACCTTC	CASTSGGTGLRKDYGYTF
-	TRBV19	-	TRBJ2-1	TGTGCCAGTAGTTCCCCCGGGGGTAGGTACAATGAGCAGTTCTTC	CASSSPGGRYNEQFF
TRBD1	TRBV7-8	-	TRBJ2-4	TGTGCCAGCAGCGAACAGGGGGCGGGCAAAAACATTCAGTACTTC	CASSEQGAGKNIQYF
-	TRBV28	-	TRBJ1-2	TGTGCCAGCAGGTTTATACAGGTTGGGCGGAACCCATACACCTTC	CASRFIQVGRNPYTF
TRBD1	TRBV4-2	-	TRBJ2-6	TGTGCCAGCAGCCAAGCTGATTATCCGATGGGGACAGGGGTTCGGCGTGGGGCCAACGTCCTGACTTTC	CASSQADYPMGTGVRRGANVLTF
TRBD1	TRBV18	-	TRBJ2-7	TGTGCCAGCTCATCCGGACAGGGCTACGAGCAGTACTTC	CASSSGQGYEQYF
TRBD2	TRBV6-2/TRBV6-3	-	TRBJ2-7	TGTGCCAGCAGCGACTTGGGGGGACTAGCGGGGGGCCCCTACGAGCAGTACTTC	CASSDLGGLAGGPYEQYF
TRBD2	TRBV5-6	-	TRBJ2-1	TGTGCCAGCAGCCGGGGGGCTAGCGGGGGTTACAATGAGCAGTTCTTC	CASSRGASGGYNEQFF
-	TRBV6-5	-	TRBJ1-1	TGTGCCAGCAGTCCTACCGGGGGGGCGAACACTGAAGCTTTCTTT	CASSPTGGANTEAFF
-	TRBV28	once	TRBJ1-1	TGTGCCAGCAGTTTTATCCCGGAGGATGAAGCTTTCTTT	CASSFIPEDEAFF
TRBD1	TRBV3-1/TRBV3-2	-	TRBJ2-1	TGTGCCAGCAGACAAACAGGGGGCTCTTACAATGAGCAGTTCTTC	CASRQTGGSYNEQFF
TRBD1	TRBV5-1	few	TRBJ2-3	TGCGCCAGCAGCTCGGGACAGGACACAGATACGCAGTATTTT	CASSSGQDTDTQYF
-	TRBV18	-	TRBJ1-2	TGTGCCACCAGTGGGGCGGAGAACTATGGCTACACCTTC	CATSGAENYGYTF
-	TRBV6-4	few	TRBJ1-1	TGTGCCAGCAGCGCGACAGAGAACACTGAAGCTTTCTTT	CASSATENTEAFF
-	TRBV30	-	TRBJ1-5	TGTGCCTGGAGTAGCGGAGCAGATCAGCCCCAGCATTTT	CAWSSGADQPQHF
-	TRBV5-4	-	TRBJ2-1	TGTGCCAGCACTCCTAAGGGACTGAGAGATGAGCAGTTCTTC	CASTPKGLRDEQFF
TRBD2	TRBV2	-	TRBJ2-7	TGTGCCAGCAGTTTTACAGAAGCGGGAGGGAACTACGAGCAGTACTTC	CASSFTEAGGNYEQYF
TRBD1	TRBV6-6	-	TRBJ1-1	TGTGCCAGCAGTTGGAGGGCGGGACAGGGGGACACTGAAGCTTTCTTT	CASSWRAGQGDTEAFF
-	TRBV6-5	-	TRBJ2-3	TGTGCCAGCAGTAGGGAGACGAGCACAGATACGCAGTATTTT	CASSRETSTDTQYF
-	TRBV2	-	TRBJ2-3	TGTGCCAGTTCGTCGACAGATACGCAGTATTTT	CASSSTDTQYF
TRBD1	TRBV19	-	TRBJ2-7	TGTGCCAGTAGTAAAGCGGGACAGGGGGTATGGGCCTACGAGCAGTACTTC	CASSKAGQGVWAYEQYF
TRBD2	TRBV28	-	TRBJ2-3	TGTGCCAGCAGTTCCGGACTAGCGGGCACAGATACGCAGTGTTTT	CASSSGLAGTDTQCF
TRBD1	TRBV27	-	TRBJ1-1	TGTGCCACCCGGATTCTGGGACAGGGGGAATCCTTAAACACTGAAGCTTTCTTT	CATRILGQGESLNTEAFF
-	TRBV28	-	TRBJ2-5	TGTGCCAGCAGTTCAACTCGCCGGGCCACCGCGGGGGAGACCCAGTACTTC	CASSSTRRATAGETQYF
-	TRBV29-1	few	TRBJ2-5	TGCAGCGTTGAAGATCGACAGAAAGAGACCCAGTACTTC	CSVEDRQKETQYF
TRBD1	TRBV7-2	-	TRBJ1-2	TGTGCCAGCAGCTTGGAAGTAACAGGGGGCGCGGATGGCTACACCTTC	CASSLEVTGGADGYTF
TRBD1	TRBV9	-	TRBJ2-3	TGTGCCAGCAGCGTAGAAGAGGGGACCGGGACAGGTCCCCCAGATACGCAGTATTTT	CASSVEEGTGTGPPDTQYF
TRBD1	TRBV2	-	TRBJ1-1	TGTGCCAGCAGTGGACAGGGGGTAACAGCTGAAGCTTTCTTT	CASSGQGVTAEAFF
-	TRBV7-8	-	TRBJ2-2	TGTGCCAGCAGCCCGACCCGCGGGCGGGACACCGGGGAGCTGTTTTTT	CASSPTRGRDTGELFF
-	TRBV2	-	TRBJ2-3	TGTGCCAGCGCCCAGGACAGAAGCACAGATACGCAGTATTTT	CASAQDRSTDTQYF
TRBD2	TRBV4-1	-	TRBJ2-1	TGCGCCAGCAGCCAAGAGGGAACTAGCGGGGGTTACAATGAGCAGTTCTTC	CASSQEGTSGGYNEQFF
TRBD2	TRBV2	-	TRBJ2-1	TGTGCCAGCAGTGAAGTGGGACTAGCGGGAGGTGAGCAGTTCTTC	CASSEVGLAGGEQFF
TRBD2	TRBV6-2/TRBV6-3	many	TRBJ2-1	TGTGCCAGCGGCCTAGCGGATTTCAATGAGCAGTTCTTC	CASGLADFNEQFF
TRBD1	TRBV15	once	TRBJ2-5	TGTGCCACCAGCGGCAGGGGGCTAGAGACCCAGTACTTC	CATSGRGLETQYF
-	TRBV11-2	-	TRBJ1-4	TGTGCCAGCAGCTTTAGTCGGCAGGAAGAAAAACTGTTTTTT	CASSFSRQEEKLFF
TRBD2	TRBV2	once	TRBJ2-4	TGTGCCAGCAGTCTAGCGGGAGGCCCTGCCAAAAACATTCAGTACTTC	CASSLAGGPAKNIQYF
TRBD1	TRBV7-9	-	TRBJ1-4	TGTGCCAGCAGCCAAACCGGGACAGGGATTAATGAAAAACTGTTTTTT	CASSQTGTGINEKLFF
TRBD1	TRBV9	-	TRBJ1-1	TGTGCCAGCAGCCCCCGGACAGGGAAGTTCACTGAAGCTTTCTTT	CASSPRTGKFTEAFF
TRBD1	TRBV29-1	-	TRBJ1-1	TGCAGCGTCCCTAGGGACAGGGGGCTCTCCGAAGCTTTCTTT	CSVPRDRGLSEAFF
-	TRBV19	few	TRBJ1-2	TGTGCCAGTAGGTGGGCTTTGATCCAGGGACTCAACTATGGCTACACCTTC	CASRWALIQGLNYGYTF